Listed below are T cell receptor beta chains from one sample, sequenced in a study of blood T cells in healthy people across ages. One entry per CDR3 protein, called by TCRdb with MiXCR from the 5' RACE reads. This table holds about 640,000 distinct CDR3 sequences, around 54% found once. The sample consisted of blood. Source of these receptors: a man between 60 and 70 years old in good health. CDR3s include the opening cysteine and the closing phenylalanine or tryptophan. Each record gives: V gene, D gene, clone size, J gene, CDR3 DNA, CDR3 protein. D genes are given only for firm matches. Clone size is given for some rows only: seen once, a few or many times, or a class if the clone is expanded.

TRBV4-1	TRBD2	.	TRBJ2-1	TGCGCCAGCAGCCAAGGGCTAACTACGGGAGGGGAGCAGTTCTTC	CASSQGLTTGGEQFF
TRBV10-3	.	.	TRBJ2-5	TGTGCCATCAGTGAGTTAGGGGACCGGGCCCAAGAGACCCAGTACTTC	CAISELGDRAQETQYF
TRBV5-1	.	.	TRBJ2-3	TGCGCCAGCAGCTTTGGTCGGGACATGGGTACGCAGTATTTT	CASSFGRDMGTQYF
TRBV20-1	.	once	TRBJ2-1	TGCAGTGCGGGGGAGTTTGGCTACATATACAATGAGCAGTTCTTC	CSAGEFGYIYNEQFF
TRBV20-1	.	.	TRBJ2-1	TGCAGTGCTAGCGGAGGGGGGGGTCTGAATGAGCAGTTCTTC	CSASGGGGLNEQFF
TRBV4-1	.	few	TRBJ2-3	TGCGCCAGCGCCGAGCAAGGAACCCATCCAGATACGCAGTATTTT	CASAEQGTHPDTQYF
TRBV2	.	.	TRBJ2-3	TGTGCCAGCAGACCCTGGGCAGGGCGGTCCACGGATACGCAGTATTTT	CASRPWAGRSTDTQYF
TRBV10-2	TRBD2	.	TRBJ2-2	TGCGCCAGCTCCCGATGGACTAGCGGGGAAACCGGGGAGCTGTTTTTT	CASSRWTSGETGELFF
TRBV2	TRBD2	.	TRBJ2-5	TGTGCCAGCAGTGAACCGACTAGCGGGGGGGACCTCGTGGAGACCCAGTACTTC	CASSEPTSGGDLVETQYF
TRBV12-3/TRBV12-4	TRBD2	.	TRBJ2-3	TGTGCCAGCAGTTGGGCGGGGGGGAACACAGATACGCAGTATTTT	CASSWAGGNTDTQYF
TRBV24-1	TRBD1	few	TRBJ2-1	TGTGCCACCAGTGACCTGGACAGGGGGTCCCTCAATGAGCAGTTCTTC	CATSDLDRGSLNEQFF
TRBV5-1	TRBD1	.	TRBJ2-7	TGCGCCAGCAGCTTGGAGGGGGACAGCTGCGAGCAGTACTTC	CASSLEGDSCEQYF
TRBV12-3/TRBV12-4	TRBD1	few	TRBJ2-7	TGTGCCAGCAGTCTCACAGGGGTTAGCTCCTACGAGCAGTACTTC	CASSLTGVSSYEQYF
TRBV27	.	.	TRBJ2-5	TGTGCCAGCATCCCCTATGCGGGGTCAACGGAGACCCAGTACTTC	CASIPYAGSTETQYF
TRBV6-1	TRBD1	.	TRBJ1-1	TGTGCCAGCACACGGGACAGGGTTGCGGGCACTGAAGCTTTCTTT	CASTRDRVAGTEAFF
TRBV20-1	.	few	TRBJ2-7	TGCAGTGCGAAATGGACGGGGTTCGGCTACGAGCAGTACTTC	CSAKWTGFGYEQYF
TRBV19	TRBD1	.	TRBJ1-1	TGTGCCAGTAGTCACAACCTAGGACAGGGGGACAATGAAGCTTTCTTT	CASSHNLGQGDNEAFF
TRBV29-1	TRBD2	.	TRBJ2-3	TGCAGCGTTGAAGGTCTAGCGGGGGGGCGTACGCAGTATTTT	CSVEGLAGGRTQYF
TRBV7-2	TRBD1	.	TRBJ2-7	TGTGCCAGCAGCACCGGGACAGGCCCATACGAGCAGTACTTC	CASSTGTGPYEQYF
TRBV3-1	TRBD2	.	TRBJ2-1	TGTGCCAGCAGCCCAGCTAGCGGGGATCCCAATGAGCAGTTCTTC	CASSPASGDPNEQFF
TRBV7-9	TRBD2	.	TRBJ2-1	TGTGCCACCAGCTTACGGGGGGTGGATGAGCAGTTCTTC	CATSLRGVDEQFF
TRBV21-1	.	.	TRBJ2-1	TGTGCCAGCAGCCCCAGGGGAGGAGGGTATGAGCAGTTCTTC	CASSPRGGGYEQFF
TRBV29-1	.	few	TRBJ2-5	TGCAGCGTTGTTGTCCGGGAGACCCAGTACTTC	CSVVVRETQYF
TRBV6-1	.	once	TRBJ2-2	TGTGCCAGCAGCCCGAGCTATAATACCAGGGGCACCGGGGAGCTGTTTTTT	CASSPSYNTRGTGELFF
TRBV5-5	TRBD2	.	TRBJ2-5	TGTGCCAGCAGCGCTTCTAGCGGGGGGAGGAAGACCCAGTACTTC	CASSASSGGRKTQYF
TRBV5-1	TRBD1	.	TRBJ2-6	TGCGCCAGCAGCAAGGGACAGCGCTCTGGGGCCAACGTCCTGACTTTC	CASSKGQRSGANVLTF
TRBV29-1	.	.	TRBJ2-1	TGCAGCGTTGAAGTCGGGTTAGAGCAGTTCTTC	CSVEVGLEQFF
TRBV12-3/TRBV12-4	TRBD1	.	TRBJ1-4	TGTGCCAGCAGTCCTGGGCCAGGGGGGGGTGAAAAACTGTTTTTT	CASSPGPGGGEKLFF
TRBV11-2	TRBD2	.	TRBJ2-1	TGTGCCAGCAGCTTAAGGGGGACTAGTGAGGATGAGCAGTTCTTC	CASSLRGTSEDEQFF
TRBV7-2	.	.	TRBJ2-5	TGTGCCAGCAGCTCTCCGGGTAGCGGTGGAGAGACCCAGTACTTC	CASSSPGSGGETQYF
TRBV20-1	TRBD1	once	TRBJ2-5	TGCAGTGCTCGACCAGGGGGCGCATGGGAGACCCAGTACTTC	CSARPGGAWETQYF
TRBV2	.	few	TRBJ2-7	TGTGCCAGCGGATCTAGTTTTGCCTACGAGCAGTACTTC	CASGSSFAYEQYF
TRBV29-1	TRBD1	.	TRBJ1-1	TGCAGCGTTGATCGGACAGGGGTTACTGAAGCTTTCTTT	CSVDRTGVTEAFF
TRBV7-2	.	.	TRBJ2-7	TGTGCCAGCAGCGTAGCGTGGGGGCACTACGAGCAGTACTTC	CASSVAWGHYEQYF
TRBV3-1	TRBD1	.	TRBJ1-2	TGTGCCAGCAGCTTGCCGGGACAGGGCCGGGGGTATGGCTACACCTTC	CASSLPGQGRGYGYTF
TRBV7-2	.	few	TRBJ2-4	TGTGCCAGCAGCCCGATGGACACTTGGAACATTCAGTACTTC	CASSPMDTWNIQYF
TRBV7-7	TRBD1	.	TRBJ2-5	TGTGCCAGCAGCCCAGGGGGACCCCTTGAGACCCAGTACTTC	CASSPGGPLETQYF